This T cell receptor beta chain was sequenced during a study of cytomegalovirus exposure and HLA in healthy donors. Study-level information: Out of 150 million to 200 million T cells, an earlier analysis found more than 95 million unique TCR beta sequences in total.

Healthy bone marrow donors supplied every sample. The CDR3 is made up of 16 amino acids. In germline, CDR1 is SNHLY, CDR2 FYNNEI. The J segment lost 2 bases and the V segment lost 4 bases, leaving 5 bases of the junction unmatched. A multiplex PCR was run with 60 Vbeta primers and 13 Jbeta primers. In the original analysis: The authors later counted some 76 million unique TCR beta chains, roughly 10 million of them shared. Some clones are missing from TCRdb's copy, which holds only in-frame ones; the method was immunoSEQ multiplex PCR. V and J calls and clone size are as listed in that table; D and trimming were resolved from the DNA. This sample has 90,000 to 150,000 clones, with more than 60% found just once.

The sequence was collected from a man aged 35-49 years in good health and CMV-seropositive. The source material was PBMCs. The chain employs TRBV2 and TRBJ2-2, with 9 positions matching TRBD1. Here the CDR3 reads CASSVQGALNTGELFF. The CDR3 nucleotides are TGTGCCAGCAGTGTACAGGGGGCCCTAAACACCGGGGAGCTGTTTTTT.